This T cell receptor (beta chain) was observed in a study of CD4 T cells in relation to SARS-CoV-2 and coronaviruses (dated by TCRdb to the early 2020s). General notes on the study: HLA restriction was mapped for shared crossreactive spike epitopes using patient-derived lymphoblastoid cell lines. Expansion assays from other donors in the study were sequenced with a different, Illumina-based TCR-beta assay. The Adaptive Biotechnologies TCR-sequencing kit was used for samples from a few pre-COVID donors and for the naive versus memory experiments, whereas the other data were Illumina-based. At the level of individual TCR clonotypes, the study measured memory CD4+ T cell crossreactivity between SARS-CoV-2 spike protein and common cold coronavirus spike proteins.

Uncultured naive and memory CD4+ T cell DNA received deep-resolution immunoSEQ TCR-beta sequencing. Per the source publication's procedure: During preprocessing, nonproductive sequences were discarded, as were any CDR3s that did not begin with C, did not end with F or W, or were shorter than 7 amino acids. Cultured and uncultured naive and memory CD4+ repertoires were searched for CDR3s previously identified as spike- and CEF-reactive. After three terminal residues were trimmed from each end, CDR3 homology was quantified as pairwise Levenshtein distance using the stringdist R package. The clones in this table, taken by TCRdb from immuneACCESS, are in-frame only. Not every clone is retained; where verified, under half of the shortfall comes from an unresolved V gene, and the cause of the rest is unknown. The DNA gave D and trimming, while V, J and clone size come from that table. A total of tens of thousands of clones appear in this sample, more than 80% of them only once. The top ten clonotypes cover about 1.5% of the sample.

Note on this clone: Its recognized antigen is unknown. No quality values exist for individual bases; no much larger clone is one base distant.

CD4+ T cells from unexposed donors were collected before the COVID-19 pandemic (2011-2018). Naive and memory CD4+ T cells were separated from cryopreserved PBMCs by CD4 enrichment followed by EasySep naive CD4+ T cell enrichment. The leukapheresis product for the unexposed donors was obtained through commercial purchase. Ficoll-Paque PLUS gradient centrifugation was used to isolate PBMCs from leukapheresis product or whole blood. The PBMCs went either fresh into the expansion assay or into cryopreservation at -140 degrees C. The QIAamp Micro DNA Kit was used to extract genomic DNA from the CD4+ T cells. At the junction V is shortened by 2 bases and J by 7 bases; bases outside the gene matches: 3. The CDR1 and CDR2 encoded by the germline V gene are SGHAT and FQNNGV. The CDR3 starts with the cysteine, ends with the phenylalanine, and has 15 residues. Only the CDR3 part of the read is kept: 45 bases, read in frame from the first base.

Overall results and qualifications from the work: Compared with monoreactive clones, crossreactive clones had significantly weaker SARS-CoV-2-driven expansion, a result consistent with antigenic imprinting. Because no donor provided both pre-pandemic and post-infection samples, tracing the source of pre-existing responses was limited. Crossreactivity analysis centred on spike protein, so crossreactivity against other viral proteins was not assessed. Roughly 67% of donors had memory CD4+ clonotypes that crossrecognized SARS-CoV-2 and at least one common cold coronavirus spike. Sequencing of naive versus memory cells indicated that the assay detects memory recall responses, not primary responses primed during culture. The study was constrained by small numbers of patients and of tested TCRs.

This TCR derives from a human donor in good health. The sequencing sample was made of memory CD4+ T cells from PBMCs. The cell subset or site label corresponds to: memory (non-naive) CD4+ T cells. Recombination joined TRBV11-2 with TRBJ1-6; 9 central bases correspond to TRBD1. The bases read TGTGCCAGCAGCTTATCCGACAGGGGGAATTCACCCCTCCACTTT. Translated, this is CASSLSDRGNSPLHF.